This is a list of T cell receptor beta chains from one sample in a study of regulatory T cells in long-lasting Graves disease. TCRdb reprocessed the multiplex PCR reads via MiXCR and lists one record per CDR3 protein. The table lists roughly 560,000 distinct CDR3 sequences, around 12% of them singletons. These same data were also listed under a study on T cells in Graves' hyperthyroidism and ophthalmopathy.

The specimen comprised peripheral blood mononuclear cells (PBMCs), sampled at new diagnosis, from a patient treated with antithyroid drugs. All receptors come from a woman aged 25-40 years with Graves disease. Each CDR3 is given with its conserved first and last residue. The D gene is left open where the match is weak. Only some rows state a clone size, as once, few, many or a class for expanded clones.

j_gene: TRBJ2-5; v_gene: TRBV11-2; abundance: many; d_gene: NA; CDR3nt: TGTGCCAGCAGCGCGACGAACCAACAAGAGACCCAGTACTTC; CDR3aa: CASSATNQQETQYF
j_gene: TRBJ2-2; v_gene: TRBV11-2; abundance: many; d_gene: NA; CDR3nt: TGTGCCAGCAGCCCGCGCCGGAGGGCGAACACCGGGGAGCTGTTTTTT; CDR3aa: CASSPRRRANTGELFF
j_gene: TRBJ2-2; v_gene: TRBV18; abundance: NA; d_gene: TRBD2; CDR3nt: TGTGCCAGCTCGACCGCACTAGCGGGAGTGGGGAACACCGGGGAGCTGTTTTTT; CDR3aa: CASSTALAGVGNTGELFF
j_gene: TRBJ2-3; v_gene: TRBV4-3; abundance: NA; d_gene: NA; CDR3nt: TGCGCCAGCAGCCAAGATCTCGGGCGTAGCACAGATACGCAGTATTTT; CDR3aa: CASSQDLGRSTDTQYF
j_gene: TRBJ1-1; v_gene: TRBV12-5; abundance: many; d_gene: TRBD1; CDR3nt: TGTGCTAGTGGTAGGACAGGTGAAGCTTTCTTT; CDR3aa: CASGRTGEAFF
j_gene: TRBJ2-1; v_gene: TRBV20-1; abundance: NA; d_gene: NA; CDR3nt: TGCAGTGCTAGAGATCATCACGCTAGAGAGCAGTTCTTC; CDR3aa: CSARDHHAREQFF
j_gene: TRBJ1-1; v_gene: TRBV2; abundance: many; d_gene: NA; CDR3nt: TGTGCCAGCAGCGGAGGGGACTCCGGAGCCACTGAAGCTTTCTTT; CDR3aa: CASSGGDSGATEAFF
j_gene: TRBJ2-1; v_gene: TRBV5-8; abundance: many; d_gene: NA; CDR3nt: TGTGCCAGCAGCTTGCCACCGGGTCCTGAGTTCTTC; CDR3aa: CASSLPPGPEFF
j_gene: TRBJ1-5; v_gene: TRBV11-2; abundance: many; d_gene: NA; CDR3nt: TGTGCCAGCAGCTTAGGGACCACAGGGACGGAGCCCCAGCATTTT; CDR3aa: CASSLGTTGTEPQHF
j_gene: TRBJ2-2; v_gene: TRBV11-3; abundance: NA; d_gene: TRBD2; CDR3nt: TGTGCCAGCAGCCAAGGAATAGCTAGCGGGGTGACCGGGGAGCTGTTTTTT; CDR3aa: CASSQGIASGVTGELFF
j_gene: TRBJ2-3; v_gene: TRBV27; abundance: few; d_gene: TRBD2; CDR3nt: TGTGCCAGCAGTTCCCTCAGACTAGCGGGAAAGTCAGATACGCAGTATTTT; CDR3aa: CASSSLRLAGKSDTQYF
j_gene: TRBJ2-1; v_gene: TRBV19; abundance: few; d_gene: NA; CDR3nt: TGTGCCAGTACCGGGGTGCCTTATCACTCCTACAATGAGCAGTTCTTC; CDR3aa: CASTGVPYHSYNEQFF
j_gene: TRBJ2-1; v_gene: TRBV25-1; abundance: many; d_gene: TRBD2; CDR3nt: TGTGCCAGCAGTGTCGGGACTAGCGGGAGTGGCGCCTACAATGAGCAGTTCTTC; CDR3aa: CASSVGTSGSGAYNEQFF
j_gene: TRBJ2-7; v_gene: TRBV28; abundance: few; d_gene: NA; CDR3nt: TGTGCCAGCAGATCGGGGGTGAACGAGCAGTACTTC; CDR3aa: CASRSGVNEQYF
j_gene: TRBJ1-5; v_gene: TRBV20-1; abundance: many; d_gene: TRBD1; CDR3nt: TGCAGTGCTAGAACCTTGACAGGGGGCCGCAATCAGCCCCAGCATTTT; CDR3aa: CSARTLTGGRNQPQHF